Shown below are 5 T cell receptor beta chains from a single sample sequenced in a study of post-analysis software for immune sequencing data. General study results and limits: A few TRBV segments, TRBV5-6, TRBV5-1 and TRBV20-1 among them, were found more frequent in patients than controls.

Prepared libraries of TCR beta cDNA carried unique molecular identifiers. One entry per CDR3 protein, called by TCRdb with MiXCR from the PCR reads. Here the sample spans some 700,000 distinct CDR3 sequences, 55% to 60% being singletons. Which antigens these TCRs recognize remains unknown. The specimen sequenced was blood. These receptors all come from a girl aged 2-10 years with multiple sclerosis.

As regards this clonotype: One base away lies a much larger clone, so this may be a sequencing read error. The J gene is TRBJ2-7, the V gene TRBV29-1; D gene ambiguous. V was cut by 5 bases and J by 7 bases, with 15 bases left in between. The germline CDR1 and CDR2 sequences are SQVTM and ANQGSEA. This CDR3 is 12 amino acids long. The CDR3 sequence: CSVRGLYNEQYF. The CDR3 DNA reads as TGCAGCGTTCGAGGTCTCTACAATGAGCAGTACTTC.

Details on this clonotype: Given a much more abundant clone one base away, this may be a read error. The chain links TRBV29-1 to TRBJ1-1; D is undetermined. V was pared by 4 bases and J by 4 bases, with 4 bases between. This CDR3 is 10 amino acids long. Germline V gene data show CDR1 as SQVTM and CDR2 as ANQGSEA. CDR3 sequence reads: CSVGATEAFF. CDR3 nucleotide sequence: TGCAGCGTTGGGGCCACTGAAGCTTTCTTT.

There are a few counts of this clonotype. The chain has TRBV27 and TRBJ2-3; either TRBD1 or TRBD2 may supply D (6 bases each). V was trimmed by 3 bases and J by 1 base, leaving 17 bases between them. Per the germline V gene, CDR1 is MNHEY and CDR2 is SMNVEV (reference sequence). The CDR3 length is 17 residues. CDR3 in amino acids: CASSFLPTGARTDTQYF. In DNA, the CDR3 is TGTGCCAGCAGTTTCCTCCCGACGGGGGCGCGCACAGATACGCAGTATTTT.

This clonotype was counted a few times. The V gene is TRBV12-3 or TRBV12-4, the J gene TRBJ1-1; unclear D gene. V was cut by 3 bases and J by 1 base, with 9 bases left in between. The CDR3 runs 14 residues. The CDR3 loop is CASSFGEENTEAFF. The CDR3 region has the DNA TGTGCCAGCAGTTTCGGGGAGGAGAACACTGAAGCTTTCTTT.

This clonotype has only a few counts. V usage is TRBV11-2 and J usage is TRBJ2-3; 9 positions agree with TRBD1. After removal of 5 bases from V and 1 base from J, the junction contained 4 bases not matched to a gene. The CDR3 extends over 15 amino acids. Germline V CDR1 and CDR2: SGHAT, FQNNGV. The CDR3 nucleotides read TGTGCCAGCAGCCCCACAGGGGGCCGCACAGATACGCAGTATTTT. It yields the protein CASSPTGGRTDTQYF.